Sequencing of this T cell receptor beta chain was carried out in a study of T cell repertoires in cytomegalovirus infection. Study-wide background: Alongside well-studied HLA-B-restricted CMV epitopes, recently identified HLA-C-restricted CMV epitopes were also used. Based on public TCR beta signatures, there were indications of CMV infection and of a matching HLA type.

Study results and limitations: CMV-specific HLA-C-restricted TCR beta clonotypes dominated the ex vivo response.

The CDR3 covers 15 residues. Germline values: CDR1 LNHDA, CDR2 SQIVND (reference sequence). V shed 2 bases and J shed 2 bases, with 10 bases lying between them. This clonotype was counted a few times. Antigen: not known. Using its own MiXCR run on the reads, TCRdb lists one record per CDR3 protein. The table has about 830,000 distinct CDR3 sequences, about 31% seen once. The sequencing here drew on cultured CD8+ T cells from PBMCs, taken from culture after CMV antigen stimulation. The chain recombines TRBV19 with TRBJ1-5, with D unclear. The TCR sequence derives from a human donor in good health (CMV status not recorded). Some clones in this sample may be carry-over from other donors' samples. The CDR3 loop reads CASSILGAGNQPQHF. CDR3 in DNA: TGTGCCAGTAGTATATTGGGTGCGGGCAATCAGCCCCAGCATTTT.